A single sample is the source of the 13 T cell receptor beta chains below, sequenced in a study of vaccination and CD4 T cells after COVID-19. CD4+ T cells that had been cultured provided DNA sequenced with the Oncomine TCR Beta short-read assay. One entry per CDR3 protein, called by TCRdb with MiXCR from the PCR reads. The sample comprises around 13,000 distinct CDR3 sequences, 60% to 80% of which are singletons, and about 8.1% rests with the top ten. Which antigens these TCRs recognize remains unknown. Treatment here: approximately 9-day PBMC culture with coronavirus spike peptide pools or control peptides (ViraFEST assay). Sequenced here: CD4+ T cells from blood, cultured in vitro, sampled after SARS-CoV-2 vaccination. These receptors all come from a human donor who received a COVID-19 vaccine.

The chain joins TRBV12-3 or TRBV12-4 to TRBJ1-1, with D hard to call. The CDR3 loop spans 13 amino acids. V was clipped by 5 bases and J by 1 base, with 8 bases between them. The CDR3 region is CASSLTRNTEAFF. The DNA of the CDR3 is TGTGCCAGCAGTCTTACACGGAACACTGAAGCTTTCTTT.

The chain combines TRBV7-9 with TRBJ1-6; 10 bases align to TRBD1. The CDR3 contains 15 residues. The V gene's germline CDR1 is SEHNR and CDR2 FQNEAQ (reference sequence). V was pared by 5 bases and J by 9 bases, with 7 bases of the junction left unmatched. CDR3 residues: CASSRGQGGFSPLHF. In DNA, the CDR3 is TGTGCCAGCAGCCGCGGACAGGGGGGATTTTCACCCCTCCACTTT.

J is TRBJ1-6 and V is TRBV10-2, with no clear D. Germline-derived CDR1 and CDR2 are WSHSY and SAAADI. The CDR3 loop spans 15 amino acids. Trimming pared 7 bases from V and 3 bases from J, leaving 13 bases between. The CDR3 region has the DNA TGCGCCAGCACGGGAAGCGAAGACTATAATTCACCCCTCCACTTT. Amino acids: CASTGSEDYNSPLHF.

V gene TRBV20-1 combines with J gene TRBJ1-1; 8 nucleotides line up with TRBD1. CDR3 length: 15 residues. CDR1 and CDR2 from the germline V gene are DFQATT and SNEGSKA (reference sequence). J lost 6 bases, V lost 3 bases, and 12 bases had no gene match. Here the CDR3 reads CSASVPGGEGSEAFF. The CDR3 coding sequence is TGCAGTGCTAGTGTCCCAGGGGGCGAGGGTTCTGAAGCTTTCTTT.

This chain uses TRBV10-2 with TRBJ2-5; 12 bases match TRBD2. The CDR3 runs 17 residues. Unmatched junction bases numbered 10, after V lost 3 bases and J lost 5 bases. The V gene's germline CDR1 is WSHSY and CDR2 SAAADI. CDR3 amino acids: CASSDVLYLAGGETQYF. CDR3 sequence (DNA): TGCGCCAGCAGTGACGTTCTTTATCTAGCGGGGGGGGAGACCCAGTACTTC.

V and J are TRBV2 and TRBJ1-5; tentative D call: TRBD1 (5 bases). Germline assignment: CDR1 SNHLY and CDR2 FYNNEI. This CDR3 comprises 13 residues. Between the trimmed V and J ends, which lost 7 bases and 2 bases, there was a span of 9 bases. This CDR3 reads CASTWDRNQPQHF. The CDR3 coding sequence is TGTGCCAGCACCTGGGACCGCAATCAGCCCCAGCATTTT.

This clonotype was observed a single time. V is TRBV20-1 and J is TRBJ1-6, with 9 bases aligning to TRBD1. Losses at the gene ends were 4 bases for V and 3 bases for J; bases not matched to a gene: 4. The germline V gene has CDR1 DFQATT and CDR2 SNEGSKA (reference sequence). The CDR3 is 15 residues long. CDR3 sequence (DNA): TGCAGTGCTATTGGACAGGGGAACTATAATTCACCCCTCCACTTT. Protein: CSAIGQGNYNSPLHF.

The V and J genes are TRBV2 and TRBJ1-1; the match to TRBD1 covers 10 bases. The CDR3 has 14 amino acids. V dropped 8 bases and J dropped 0; count of bases not matched to a gene: 3. CDR1 is SNHLY, CDR2 FYNNEI, per germline. CDR3: CASGTGAVNTEAFF. The CDR3, as DNA: TGTGCCAGCGGGACAGGGGCTGTGAACACTGAAGCTTTCTTT. The full variable domain, in which reference TRBV2 and TRBJ1-1 provide the parts outside the CDR3, is EPEVTQTPSHQVTQMGQEVILRCVPISNHLYFYWYRQILGQKVEFLVSFYNNEISEKSEIFDDQFSVERPDGSNFTLKIRSTKLEDSAMYFCASGTGAVNTEAFFGQGTRLTVV.

The rearrangement joins TRBV30 to TRBJ1-6; TRBD1 is a possible D gene (6 bases). Germline V gene data show CDR1 as GTSNPN and CDR2 as SVGIG (reference sequence). The CDR3 totals 17 residues. V was shortened by 3 bases and J by 3 bases, with 18 bases between the two germline ends. The CDR3 DNA reads TGTGCCTGGAGGGACTATGCGGGACAAGTCTATAATTCACCCCTCCACTTT. This codes for CAWRDYAGQVYNSPLHF. The complete variable domain, with remaining parts taken from reference TRBV30 and TRBJ1-6, reads SQTIHQWPATLVQPVGSPLSLECTVEGTSNPNLYWYRQAAGRGLQLLFYSVGIGQISSEVPQNLSASRPQDRQFILSSKKLLLSDSGFYLCAWRDYAGQVYNSPLHFGNGTRLTVT.

By proportion, this clonotype is large. The chain employs TRBV20-1 and TRBJ2-3; 7 bases map to TRBD2. The CDR3 is 16 residues long. J lost 1 base, V lost 3 bases, and 10 bases had no gene match. In germline, CDR1 is DFQATT, CDR2 SNEGSKA (reference sequence). CDR3 coding DNA: TGCAGTGCTAGCCTAGGGGTAGCGGGTGGCACAGATACGCAGTATTTT. Its translation: CSASLGVAGGTDTQYF.

The chain uses TRBV7-9 and TRBJ1-1; D ambiguous. V gave up 5 bases and J gave up 2 bases, with 6 bases separating them. The CDR3 runs 12 residues. Germline CDR1 and CDR2: SEHNR and FQNEAQ (reference sequence). CDR3: CASSPLNTEAFF. The CDR3 DNA reads as TGTGCCAGCAGCCCACTCAACACTGAAGCTTTCTTT. Based on the CDR3 plus reference TRBV7-9 and TRBJ1-1, the full variable domain is DTGVSQNPRHKITKRGQNVTFRCDPISEHNRLYWYRQTLGQGPEFLTYFQNEAQLEKSRLLSDRFSAERPKGSFSTLEIQRTEQGDSAMYLCASSPLNTEAFFGQGTRLTVV.

This chain uses TRBV2 with TRBJ1-2; TRBD1 matches 7 bases. V lost 3 bases and J lost 4; bases outside the gene matches: 5. The germline V gene encodes CDR1 SNHLY and CDR2 FYNNEI. The CDR3 runs 14 residues. The CDR3: CASSERAGGYGYTF. The CDR3 region has the DNA TGTGCCAGCAGTGAGAGGGCAGGGGGCTATGGCTACACCTTC.

This chain links TRBV20-1 with TRBJ1-2; 7 positions agree with TRBD1. The trim removed 6 bases at V and 4 bases at J, leaving 8 bases unmatched. CDR3 length: 13 amino acids. CDR1 is DFQATT, CDR2 SNEGSKA, per germline (reference sequence). CDR3 nucleotides: TGCAGTGCAGACGACAGGGTCGGCTATGGCTACACCTTC. Protein: CSADDRVGYGYTF.